This record covers a single TCR beta chain. What it binds is not known. RNA transcripts yielded amplified TCR beta CDR3 regions. HTBI primers were the set used in a first-round RT-PCR of the TCR CDR3. TCRdb re-called the multiplex PCR reads through MiXCR, storing one row per CDR3 protein. The profile shows approximately 400,000 distinct CDR3 sequences, about 15% of them singletons. These data originate in a study of T cells in Graves' hyperthyroidism and ophthalmopathy. Notes on the study in general: In blood, most of the thyroid clonotypes expanded above 0.001 were also present.

Criteria for exclusion of patients were uncontrolled infection, other autoimmune disease, pregnancy or lactation. For the diagnoses, clinical symptoms, serum thyroxine and TRAb, thyroid ultrasound and orbital computed tomography were used. The CDR3 sequence is 15 residues long. V shed 1 base and J shed 2 bases, with 11 bases lying between them. Germline V gives CDR1 DFQATT, CDR2 SNEGSKA (reference sequence). The sequence came from a woman aged 30 to 39 with Graves' hyperthyroidism. Sequencing was done on a sample of blood. V gene TRBV20-1 combines with J gene TRBJ2-2, with D hard to call. Here the CDR3 reads CSARVSGVNTGELFF. The CDR3 coding sequence is TGCAGTGCTAGAGTCAGTGGGGTTAACACCGGGGAGCTGTTTTTT.